The clone carrying this T cell receptor beta chain turned up a few times. Each sample had two DNA replicates, approximately 0.52 ug blood or about 1.5 ug tissue. Sequencing was performed with immunoSEQ multiplex PCR; in TCRdb, only in-frame clones are kept and a portion is missing. The profile shows more than 7,500 clones, about two thirds of them singletons. Trimming cost V 3 bases and J 4 bases; bases outside gene matches: 10. The CDR3 covers 16 residues. Germline lookup yields CDR1 LNHDA and CDR2 SQIVND (reference sequence). These data belong to a study of early stage breast cancer tumors. This sequence was found in a person between 55 and 69 years old with breast cancer. The sample comprised normal breast tissue next to the tumor. The rearrangement links TRBV19 to TRBJ2-7; 9 bases fit TRBD1. CDR3: CASSIRWGQGRYEQYF. The CDR3 nucleotides read TGTGCCAGTAGTATTCGCTGGGGACAGGGCCGATACGAGCAGTACTTC. The full variable domain, with the rest looked up from reference TRBV19 and TRBJ2-7, is DGGITQSPKYLFRKEGQNVTLSCEQNLNHDAMYWYRQDPGQGLRLIYYSQIVNDFQKGDIAEGYSVSREKKESFPLTVTSAQKNPTAFYLCASSIRWGQGRYEQYFGPGTRLTVT.